A single sample gave rise to the 30 T cell receptor beta chains below, sequenced in a study of OX40 agonist ivuxolimab in advanced cancers. Assay used: immunoSEQ multiplex PCR; TCRdb lists only in-frame clones, some missing. The table has tens of thousands of clones, around 86% seen once. Sequenced here: CD4+ or CD8+ T cells sorted from blood, sampled in a trial of the OX40 agonist ivuxolimab. Source of these receptors: an adult with an advanced solid tumor such as melanoma, head and neck, liver or kidney cancer.

This chain uses TRBV30 with TRBJ1-5; D may be TRBD1 (6 bases). The CDR3 extends over 15 amino acids. Trimming left V 3 bases short and J 2 bases short, with 14 bases between. Germline V CDR1 and CDR2: GTSNPN, SVGIG (reference sequence). CDR3 nucleotides: TGTGCCTGGAGCCGAACAGGGTCGGGCAATCAGCCCCAGCATTTT. It yields the protein CAWSRTGSGNQPQHF.

Worth noting for this clone: The sample contains more than one DNA sequence encoding this CDR3. The chain has TRBV7-2 and TRBJ1-2; no firm D call. V lost 0 bases to trimming and J lost 3 bases, with 5 bases between them. The CDR3 extends over 13 amino acids. The germline gives CDR1 SGHTA, CDR2 FQGNSA. CDR3 sequence reads: CASSLARDYGYTF. CDR3 nucleotide sequence: TGTGCCAGCAGCTTAGCGCGGGACTATGGCTACACCTTC.

The V call is TRBV28, the J call TRBJ2-5, with unresolved D. V was cut by 1 base and J by 7 bases, with 13 bases left in between. The length of the CDR3 is 14 residues. Germline CDR1 and CDR2: MDHEN and SYDVKM. The CDR3 DNA reads as TGTGCCAGCAGTTTATTTTTTGGTAGCTCGACCCAGTACTTC. Translating it yields CASSLFFGSSTQYF.

The J gene is TRBJ2-2, the V gene TRBV10-3; the D gene could be TRBD1 or TRBD2 (5 bases each). V lost 0 bases and J lost 6, with 14 bases in between. In germline, CDR1 is ENHRY, CDR2 SYGVKD. CDR3 length: 16 amino acids. The CDR3 DNA follows: TGTGCCATCAGTGAGTCAGGGACGGGCCAGGCCGGGGAGCTGTTTTTT. Amino acid sequence: CAISESGTGQAGELFF.

The gene calls are TRBV11-2 and TRBJ2-7, with 15 bases aligning to TRBD2. The CDR3 has 18 residues. Trimming cost V 4 bases and J 3 bases; bases outside gene matches: 10. Germline-derived CDR1 and CDR2 are SGHAT and FQNNGV. In nucleotides, the CDR3 is TGTGCCAGCAGCTCGGTCCCAGGGACTAGCGGGGGGAGCTACGAGCAGTACTTC. It specifies CASSSVPGTSGGSYEQYF.

The rearrangement uses TRBV4-2 and TRBJ2-5; TRBD2 matches at 7 bases. Germline lookup yields CDR1 LGHNA and CDR2 YNFKEQ. V gave up 4 bases and J gave up 2 bases; unmatched junction bases: 13. CDR3 length: 17 amino acids. CDR3 coding DNA: TGTGCCAGCAGCCCCATGCAGACGGGGGGAACTCAAGAGACCCAGTACTTC. As protein: CASSPMQTGGTQETQYF.

The chain recombines TRBV21-1 with TRBJ2-3; the listed D gene, TRBD2, was not tested against the DNA. TRBV21-1 corresponds to a pseudogene. CDR3 length equals 16 residues. This CDR3 is CASTLDAPGGADTQYF. The CDR3 nucleotides read TGTGCCAGCACCCTCGACGCCCCCGGGGGAGCAGATACGCAGTATTTT.

This chain links TRBV21-1 with TRBJ2-7; TRBD1, as called in the table, went unchecked against the DNA. TRBV21-1 is noted as a pseudogene. The CDR3 extends over 16 amino acids. CDR3 protein: CASSREQGESGYEQYF. In DNA, the CDR3 is TGTGCCAGCAGCAGAGAACAGGGGGAGTCCGGGTACGAGCAGTACTTC.

J is TRBJ2-7 and V is TRBV6-5; possibly TRBD1 for D (6 bases). Germline CDR1 is MNHEY and CDR2 is SVGAGI. Trimming took 5 bases from V and 1 from J, leaving 9 bases between them. CDR3 length: 13 amino acids. The CDR3 spells CASSARGSYEQYF. The CDR3 coding sequence is TGTGCCAGCAGTGCCAGGGGTTCCTACGAGCAGTACTTC.

This clone turned up a few times. J is TRBJ2-3 and V is TRBV14, with D perhaps matching TRBD2 (5 bases). CDR1 is SGHDN, CDR2 FVKESK, per germline. The CDR3 extends over 14 amino acids. Deletions cut 3 bases from V and 4 bases from J, with 11 bases between. This CDR3 reads CASSQPSFADTQYF. The CDR3 DNA is TGTGCCAGCAGCCAGCCTAGCTTCGCAGATACGCAGTATTTT.

V and J are TRBV19 and TRBJ1-4; 8 nucleotides align to TRBD1. The length of the CDR3 is 17 residues. With 5 bases clipped from V and 4 bases from J, the junction kept 12 bases outside the gene matches. Germline values: CDR1 LNHDA, CDR2 SQIVND (reference sequence). This CDR3 reads CASSSGQAKTSNEKLFF. The CDR3, as DNA: TGTGCCAGTAGTTCGGGACAGGCCAAAACTAGTAATGAAAAACTGTTTTTT.

This clone was detected only once. The chain has TRBV30 and TRBJ2-3; D is uncertain. The V end was cut by 0 bases, the J end by 4 bases, with 8 bases between. This CDR3 is 13 amino acids long. Germline V gene sequence: CDR1 GTSNPN, CDR2 SVGIG (reference sequence). CDR3 coding DNA: TGTGCCTGGAGTGTACGGGCAGCAGATACGCAGTATTTT. Translated, it gives CAWSVRAADTQYF.

The gene calls are TRBV9 and TRBJ1-1, with TRBD1 as a possible D gene (6 bases). V was shortened by 3 bases and J by 2 bases, with 8 bases between the two germline ends. This CDR3 contains 13 residues. The V gene's germline CDR1 is SGDLS and CDR2 YYNGEE. CDR3 coding DNA: TGTGCCAGCAGCGAACAGGGAAACACTGAAGCTTTCTTT. Translated: CASSEQGNTEAFF.

The genes are TRBV6-1 and TRBJ2-7; no reliable D call. V gave up 3 bases and J gave up 4 bases, with 16 bases separating them. The germline V gene encodes CDR1 MNHNS and CDR2 SASEGT. The CDR3 is 15 amino acids. Here the CDR3 DNA reads TGTGCCAGCAGTGATATCTCGATCCGTGTTTACGAGCAGTACTTC. Its translation: CASSDISIRVYEQYF.

This chain joins TRBV6-6 and TRBJ1-1, with 11 bases lining up with TRBD1. The CDR3 sequence is 15 residues long. V gave up 6 bases and J gave up 1 base; unmatched junction bases: 4. The germline V gene encodes CDR1 MNHNY and CDR2 SVGAGI (reference sequence). The CDR3 sequence: CASRRTGGENTEAFF. DNA of the CDR3: TGTGCCAGCAGACGGACAGGGGGCGAGAACACTGAAGCTTTCTTT.

This clone was seen just once. This chain links TRBV5-1 with TRBJ1-6; D ambiguous. CDR1 is SGHRS, CDR2 YFSETQ, per germline. The V gene lost 0 bases and the J gene lost 7 bases, with 11 bases spanning the gap. CDR3 length: 15 residues. CDR3 DNA: TGCGCCAGCAGCTTGGTGTCCCAACCCAATTCACCCCTCCACTTT. Translated: CASSLVSQPNSPLHF.

This rearrangement joins TRBV28 to TRBJ2-7; unclear D gene. Germline-derived CDR1 and CDR2 are MDHEN and SYDVKM. This CDR3 spans 13 amino acids. V lost 8 bases to trimming and J lost 1 base, with 12 bases between them. The CDR3 sequence: CASQPGSSYEQYF. Here the CDR3 DNA reads TGTGCCAGCCAGCCAGGCAGTTCCTACGAGCAGTACTTC. Full variable domain (missing parts from reference TRBV28 and TRBJ2-7): DVKVTQSSRYLVKRTGEKVFLECVQDMDHENMFWYRQDPGLGLRLIYFSYDVKMKEKGDIPEGYSVSREKKERFSLILESASTNQTSMYLCASQPGSSYEQYFGPGTRLTVT.

The chain employs TRBV18 and TRBJ2-3, with D unclear. Germline CDR1 is KGHSH and CDR2 is LQKENI. Trimming stripped 5 bases from V and 1 base from J, with 7 bases between. The CDR3 extends over 13 amino acids. CDR3 sequence (DNA): TGTGCCAGCTCAGACAAAGGCACAGATACGCAGTATTTT. Its translation is CASSDKGTDTQYF.

The rearrangement joins TRBV21-1 to TRBJ1-2. TRBV21-1 is marked as a pseudogene. CDR3 length: 14 amino acids. CDR3 nucleotides: TGTGCCAGCAGCAAAGGCGGGGGCGCGGGTGGCTACACCTTC. It is translated as CASSKGGGAGGYTF.

The rearrangement links TRBV7-6 to TRBJ2-5, with unresolved D. The V gene's germline CDR1 is SGHVS and CDR2 FNYEAQ. V lost 5 bases and J 7 bases, leaving 14 bases between the germline ends. This CDR3 contains 13 residues. In DNA form, the CDR3 reads TGTGCCAGCAGCCCACCCTCGGTTGCGACCCAGTACTTC. This codes for CASSPPSVATQYF.

The rearrangement uses TRBV12-5 and TRBJ2-2; 8 nucleotides agree with TRBD2. The J segment lost 6 bases and the V segment lost 2 bases, leaving 5 bases of the junction unmatched. Germline CDR1 LGHNT, CDR2 FRNRAP. The CDR3 totals 15 residues. CDR3 residues: CASGLLGAGAGELFF. The DNA for the CDR3 is TGTGCTAGTGGTTTGCTTGGAGCGGGGGCCGGGGAGCTGTTTTTT. Looking up the rest from reference TRBV12-5 and TRBJ2-2 gives the full variable domain: DARVTQTPRHKVTEMGQEVTMRCQPILGHNTVFWYRQTMMQGLELLAYFRNRAPLDDSGMPKDRFSAEMPDATLATLKIQPSEPRDSAVYFCASGLLGAGAGELFFGEGSRLTVL.

This chain links TRBV28 with TRBJ1-5; D unresolved. Germline V gene lookup returns CDR1 MDHEN and CDR2 SYDVKM. V lost 10 bases to trimming and J lost 0 bases, with 10 bases between them. The CDR3 spans 13 residues. The CDR3 protein is CAISPPSNQPQHF. Here the CDR3 DNA reads TGTGCCATCTCACCACCTAGCAATCAGCCCCAGCATTTT. Full variable domain (outside the CDR3, taken from reference TRBV28 and TRBJ1-5): DVKVTQSSRYLVKRTGEKVFLECVQDMDHENMFWYRQDPGLGLRLIYFSYDVKMKEKGDIPEGYSVSREKKERFSLILESASTNQTSMYLCAISPPSNQPQHFGDGTRLSIL.

In this sample, this clone turned up a few times. V gene TRBV5-8 combines with J gene TRBJ2-3; no firm D call. The germline V gene has CDR1 SGHTS and CDR2 YDEGEE. CDR3 length: 12 residues. The V and J ends lost 1 base and 11 bases respectively, with 11 bases between them. CDR3 sequence reads: CASSLTDSRQYF. In nucleotides, the CDR3 is TGTGCCAGCAGCTTGACGGATTCCAGGCAGTATTTT. Using reference TRBV5-8 and TRBJ2-3 for the parts outside the CDR3, the full variable domain is EAGVTQSPTHLIKTRGQQATLRCSPISGHTSVYWYQQALGLGLQFLLWYDEGEERNRGNFPPRFSGRQFPNYSSELNVNALELEDSALYLCASSLTDSRQYFGPGTRLTVL.

Comment on this clone: At one boundary the junction diverges from the germline segment, which might be a read error. The genes are TRBV7-7 and TRBJ2-2; 7 bases are shared with TRBD1. This CDR3 contains 17 residues. Germline lookup yields CDR1 SSHAT and CDR2 FNYEAQ (reference sequence). CDR3 sequence reads: CASSSQTGTAHTGELFF. The CDR3 coding sequence is TGTGCTAGCAGCTCGCAAACCGGGACAGCACATACCGGGGAGCTGTTTTTT.

The chain couples TRBV6-1 to TRBJ1-2; D call uncertain. The CDR3 contains 16 residues. Trimming stripped 4 bases from V and 5 bases from J, with 20 bases between. Germline CDR1 and CDR2: MNHNS and SASEGT. The CDR3 DNA follows: TGTGCCAGCAGTGCCCCCTTGGGCCAGGTGGGATATGGCTACACCTTC. As protein: CASSAPLGQVGYGYTF.

The J gene is TRBJ1-4, the V gene TRBV28; 8 nucleotides line up with TRBD1. With 2 bases clipped from V and 8 bases from J, the junction kept 4 bases outside the gene matches. The CDR3 is made up of 14 amino acids. Per the germline V gene, CDR1 is MDHEN and CDR2 is SYDVKM. The CDR3, as DNA: TGTGCCAGCAGTTTAGACAGGGGAAGGGAAAAACTGTTTTTT. It specifies CASSLDRGREKLFF.

The chain uses TRBV6-5 and TRBJ1-5, with 10 bases lining up with TRBD1. Germline V gene lookup returns CDR1 MNHEY and CDR2 SVGAGI. J gave up 2 bases and V 5 bases, and 0 bases lay outside the gene matches. CDR3 length equals 14 residues. Here the CDR3 reads CASSGTGGNQPQHF. The CDR3 bases are TGTGCCAGCAGTGGGACAGGGGGCAATCAGCCCCAGCATTTT.

The chain joins TRBV18 to TRBJ1-1; 7 positions agree with TRBD1. Losses at the gene ends were 3 bases for V and 0 bases for J; bases not matched to a gene: 4. Germline assignment: CDR1 KGHSH and CDR2 LQKENI. The CDR3 is 15 residues long. CDR3 in amino acids: CASSPRGGVNTEAFF. CDR3 sequence (DNA): TGTGCCAGCTCACCCAGGGGGGGAGTGAACACTGAAGCTTTCTTT. The full variable domain, its missing parts supplied by reference TRBV18 and TRBJ1-1, is NAGVMQNPRHLVRRRGQEARLRCSPMKGHSHVYWYRQLPEEGLKFMVYLQKENIIDESGMPKERFSAEFPKEGPSILRIQQVVRGDSAAYFCASSPRGGVNTEAFFGQGTRLTVV.

This chain links TRBV5-4 with TRBJ2-7, with 9 bases identical to TRBD1. The CDR3 has 14 amino acids. The germline V gene encodes CDR1 SGHNT and CDR2 YYREEE (reference sequence). V trimming: 4 bases; J trimming: 4 bases; junction bases outside the gene matches: 6. DNA of the CDR3: TGTGCCAGCAGCCCGGCCGACAGGGGGTACGAGCAGTACTTC. Protein sequence: CASSPADRGYEQYF.

V usage is TRBV5-1 and J usage is TRBJ1-1; D is undetermined. V lost 0 bases to trimming and J lost 7 bases, with 7 bases between them. Germline CDR1 reads SGHRS; CDR2 reads YFSETQ. The CDR3 covers 12 residues. The CDR3 coding sequence is TGCGCCAGCAGCTTGGGGCGGAGTGAAGCTTTCTTT. The encoded protein is CASSLGRSEAFF.